The 18 T cell receptor beta chains below come from one sample, sequenced in a study of cytomegalovirus exposure and HLA in healthy donors. TCRdb keeps only in-frame clones here, not all; method: immunoSEQ multiplex PCR. Here the sample spans around 260,000 clones, around 90% being singletons. The specimen sequenced was PBMCs. The source of these receptors is a woman under 40 in good health and CMV-seronegative.

The CDR3 sequence: CASSLSVDPYNEQFF. The CDR3 DNA is TGTGCCAGCAGTTTATCGGTGGATCCCTACAATGAGCAGTTCTTC. The J gene is TRBJ2-1, the V gene TRBV27, with D unclear. The ends were cut back, 0 bases at V and 2 bases at J, with 8 bases in the middle. This CDR3 is built from 15 residues. Germline V gene lookup returns CDR1 MNHEY and CDR2 SMNVEV (reference sequence).

This clone was seen a few times. The chain recombines TRBV30 with TRBJ1-5; TRBD1 is a possible D gene (5 bases). Germline CDR1 GTSNPN, CDR2 SVGIG (reference sequence). V was clipped by 3 bases and J by 4 bases, with 13 bases between them. The CDR3 is made up of 14 amino acids. The CDR3 protein is CAWSEGLVNQPQHF. The CDR3 DNA reads as TGTGCCTGGAGCGAGGGGCTGGTAAATCAGCCCCAGCATTTT.

This chain joins TRBV11-2 and TRBJ2-1, with 9 bases aligning to TRBD2. The germline gives CDR1 SGHAT, CDR2 FQNNGV. The V segment lost 3 bases and the J segment 8 bases; nucleotides outside the gene matches: 8. The CDR3 consists of 15 residues. The CDR3 region has the DNA TGTGCCAGCAGCTTCGAGTTTAGCGGGAGCGATGAGCAGTTCTTC. Translating it yields CASSFEFSGSDEQFF.

In the case of this clone: The identical CDR3 is also encoded by other nucleotide sequences in the sample. The chain links TRBV9 to TRBJ2-7; tentative D call: TRBD1 (5 bases). The CDR3 spans 14 residues. Germline CDR1 SGDLS, CDR2 YYNGEE. The V gene lost 0 bases and the J gene lost 2 bases, with 9 bases spanning the gap. The CDR3 sequence is CASSVGTGPYEQYF. Here the CDR3 DNA reads TGTGCCAGCAGCGTAGGAACAGGCCCCTACGAGCAGTACTTC. The full variable domain, in which reference TRBV9 and TRBJ2-7 provide the parts outside the CDR3, is DSGVTQTPKHLITATGQRVTLRCSPRSGDLSVYWYQQSLDQGLQFLIQYYNGEERAKGNILERFSAQQFPDLHSELNLSSLELGDSALYFCASSVGTGPYEQYFGPGTRLTVT.

This chain links TRBV6-4 with TRBJ2-1; maybe TRBD1 (5 bases). The CDR3 is made up of 13 amino acids. Between the trimmed V and J ends, which lost 2 bases and 10 bases, there was a span of 12 bases. In germline, CDR1 is MRHNA, CDR2 SNTAGT. The CDR3 region is CASSDHIGQEQFF. In DNA form, the CDR3 reads TGTGCCAGCAGTGACCATATAGGACAAGAGCAGTTCTTC.

The chain employs TRBV27 and TRBJ2-7, with TRBD2 matching 9 bases. Germline values: CDR1 MNHEY, CDR2 SMNVEV (reference sequence). V lost 0 bases, J lost 3 bases, and 3 bases stayed unmatched. The CDR3 extends over 15 amino acids. The CDR3 is CASSLSGLAGYEQYF. The CDR3 DNA reads TGTGCCAGCAGTTTATCGGGACTAGCAGGCTACGAGCAGTACTTC.

This clone was counted a single time. CDR3 protein: CASSPLVDSWQETQYF. In DNA form, the CDR3 reads TGTGCCAGCTCACCACTAGTTGACAGTTGGCAAGAGACCCAGTACTTC. The chain joins TRBV18 to TRBJ2-5, with a tentative D call TRBD1 (5 bases). This CDR3 is 16 amino acids long. The V end was cut by 1 base, the J end by 2 bases, with 14 bases between. CDR1 is KGHSH and CDR2 is LQKENI in the germline V gene.

This clone appeared a few times. The chain uses TRBV9 and TRBJ2-2; TRBD1 is a possible D gene (6 bases). CDR1 is SGDLS and CDR2 is YYNGEE in the germline V gene. There are 16 residues in the CDR3. Trimming pared 3 bases from V and 5 bases from J, leaving 17 bases between. Here the CDR3 DNA reads TGTGCCAGCAGCGATGACCGGGACATTCGGACCGGGGAGCTGTTTTTT. It translates to CASSDDRDIRTGELFF.

CDR3 protein: CASKREYQETQYF. CDR3 sequence (DNA): TGTGCCAGCAAGCGGGAGTACCAAGAGACCCAGTACTTC. This sequence joins TRBV28 and TRBJ2-5; TRBD2 matches 8 bases. V lost 7 bases, J lost 0 bases, and 1 base stayed unmatched. The length of the CDR3 is 13 residues. Germline-derived CDR1 and CDR2 are MDHEN and SYDVKM.

A few counts support this clone. The chain carries TRBV7-6 and TRBJ2-7; 8 nucleotides match TRBD2. The CDR3 length is 15 residues. The V and J ends lost 0 bases and 6 bases, in that order; junction bases with no gene match: 7. The V gene's germline CDR1 is SGHVS and CDR2 FNYEAQ. As DNA, the CDR3 is TGTGCCAGCAGCTTAGCTGCGGGAGGAAGCAGCGAGCAGTACTTC. It codes for CASSLAAGGSSEQYF.

The V call is TRBV9, the J call TRBJ1-1; D is undetermined. The CDR3 runs 14 residues. The ends were cut back, 0 bases at V and 1 base at J, with 7 bases in the middle. Germline V CDR1 and CDR2: SGDLS, YYNGEE. CDR3 loop: CASSVVGENTEAFF. The CDR3 DNA reads TGTGCCAGCAGCGTAGTGGGTGAGAACACTGAAGCTTTCTTT. The full variable domain, completed using reference TRBV9 and TRBJ1-1, is DSGVTQTPKHLITATGQRVTLRCSPRSGDLSVYWYQQSLDQGLQFLIQYYNGEERAKGNILERFSAQQFPDLHSELNLSSLELGDSALYFCASSVVGENTEAFFGQGTRLTVV.

The rearrangement joins TRBV6-6 to TRBJ2-2; no definite D call. The CDR3 runs to 12 residues. V lost 6 bases and J lost 8, with 10 bases in between. Germline values: CDR1 MNHNY, CDR2 SVGAGI (reference sequence). CDR3 sequence: CASSKPGGELFF. DNA for the CDR3: TGTGCCAGCAGCAAACCGGGTGGGGAGCTGTTTTTT.

This clone came up once. The chain carries TRBV4-1 and TRBJ2-7; D not resolved. V was cut by 2 bases and J by 2 bases, with 13 bases left in between. The CDR3 length is 15 residues. The germline V gene encodes CDR1 MGHRA and CDR2 YSYEKL. This chain's CDR3 is CASSQTPRGAYEQYF. CDR3 DNA sequence: TGCGCCAGCAGCCAAACCCCCCGCGGAGCCTACGAGCAGTACTTC.

This clone was seen only once. The chain has TRBV6-5 and TRBJ1-2; 7 bases agree with TRBD1. The CDR3 is made up of 16 amino acids. V shed 2 bases, J shed 2 bases, and the junction held 8 bases outside the gene matches. Germline V CDR1 and CDR2: MNHEY, SVGAGI. CDR3 sequence (DNA): TGTGCCAGCAGTTACATCCGACCAGGGGGAAACTATGGCTACACCTTC. It codes for CASSYIRPGGNYGYTF.

V gene TRBV9 combines with J gene TRBJ2-3, with 8 bases identical to TRBD1. The V gene end was trimmed by 4 bases and the J gene end by 4 bases; junction bases not matched to a gene: 8. CDR1 is SGDLS and CDR2 is YYNGEE in the germline V gene. CDR3 size: 15 residues. CDR3 sequence (DNA): TGTGCCAGCAGCTGGGCCGGGACAGGTTCAGATACGCAGTATTTT. Its translation: CASSWAGTGSDTQYF.

V is TRBV29-1 and J is TRBJ2-2, with 7 positions matching TRBD1. Germline loops: CDR1 SQVTM, CDR2 ANQGSEA. Trimming at V came to 6 bases and at J to 0 bases, leaving 1 base not matched to a gene. The CDR3 length is 13 residues. The CDR3 reads CSVGTANTGELFF. CDR3 DNA: TGCAGCGTAGGGACAGCGAACACCGGGGAGCTGTTTTTT.

The rearrangement uses TRBV30 and TRBJ2-1, with TRBD2 identical over 7 bases. The germline V gene encodes CDR1 GTSNPN and CDR2 SVGIG (reference sequence). The V gene end was trimmed by 0 bases and the J gene end by 2 bases; junction bases not matched to a gene: 7. The CDR3 loop spans 16 amino acids. CDR3 DNA sequence: TGTGCCTGGAGTGTAAAGGCCGGGAGGCCCTACAATGAGCAGTTCTTC. Translated, it gives CAWSVKAGRPYNEQFF.

This rearrangement joins TRBV11-2 to TRBJ2-3; D call uncertain. V was cut by 2 bases and J by 4 bases, with 4 bases left in between. Germline loops: CDR1 SGHAT, CDR2 FQNNGV. This CDR3 is 12 amino acids long. The chain's CDR3 is CASSLIADTQYF. The CDR3 nucleotides are TGTGCCAGCAGCTTAATTGCAGATACGCAGTATTTT.